This is a list of T cell receptor beta chains from one sample in a study of blood T cell repertoires in COVID-19. Clones were read by immunoSEQ multiplex PCR, and TCRdb kept only the in-frame ones, dropping some. The repertoire holds some 170,000 clones, 80% to 90% seen once, with 1.5% to 2% in the top ten. Material: peripheral blood. The receptors were gathered from a woman aged 50 to 60 with acute or convalescent COVID-19. Both conserved end residues are part of each CDR3. The D gene is left open where the match is weak. Clone size is shown for a subset of rows, as once, few, many or a class of expanded clone.

cdr3_length,clone_size,j_call,v_call,d_call,cdr3_aa,cdr3_nt
12,-,TRBJ2-2,TRBV15,-,CATSLVSGELFF,TGTGCCACCAGCCTAGTAAGCGGGGAGCTGTTTTTT
12,-,TRBJ1-1,TRBV19,-,CASKVGDTEAFF,TGTGCCAGTAAGGTGGGAGACACTGAAGCTTTCTTT
15,few,TRBJ1-4,TRBV9,-,CASSPAAALGEKLFF,TGTGCCAGCAGCCCGGCCGCGGCGTTAGGTGAAAAACTGTTTTTT
13,-,TRBJ1-1,TRBV27,TRBD1,CASKGGADTEAFF,TGTGCCAGCAAAGGGGGCGCGGACACTGAAGCTTTCTTT
16,once,TRBJ1-4,TRBV27,-,CASSLIRGNPQEKLFF,TGTGCCAGCAGTTTAATTCGGGGAAATCCTCAAGAAAAACTGTTTTTT
15,-,TRBJ1-1,TRBV6-5,-,CATGKAGLGSTEAFF,TGTGCCACGGGCAAGGCAGGGCTAGGATCCACTGAAGCTTTCTTT
17,-,TRBJ2-1,TRBV6-2/TRBV6-3,TRBD2,CASSYSPTSGLYNEQFF,TGTGCCAGCAGTTACTCCCCCACTAGCGGCCTTTACAATGAGCAGTTCTTC
15,-,TRBJ1-2,TRBV7-2,TRBD1,CASSLTGWDNYGYTF,TGTGCCAGCAGCTTGACAGGGTGGGATAACTATGGCTACACCTTC
16,once,TRBJ2-1,TRBV24-1,TRBD2,CATSVGGTSGSNEQFF,TGTGCCACCAGTGTGGGTGGGACTAGCGGGTCCAATGAGCAGTTCTTC
14,-,TRBJ1-2,TRBV6-5,TRBD1,CASSYSDRGGGYTF,TGTGCCAGCAGTTACTCGGACAGGGGAGGTGGCTACACCTTC
16,-,TRBJ1-1,TRBV11-3,TRBD1,CASSLGDRAGGTEAFF,TGTGCCAGCAGCTTAGGGGACAGAGCGGGAGGCACTGAAGCTTTCTTT
16,-,TRBJ2-7,TRBV19,TRBD1,CASSRATPGGSYEQYF,TGTGCCAGTAGTCGGGCCACCCCAGGGGGCTCCTACGAGCAGTACTTC
16,once,TRBJ2-1,TRBV18,-,CASSPIDLGSNNEQFF,TGTGCCAGCTCACCAATAGATCTCGGGAGTAACAATGAGCAGTTCTTC
18,-,TRBJ2-1,TRBV7-6,TRBD2,CASSLGSTGGASYNEQFF,TGTGCCAGCAGCTTAGGATCGACCGGGGGGGCATCCTACAATGAGCAGTTCTTC
17,-,TRBJ1-5,TRBV2,TRBD1,CASSGDRGFLSNQPQHF,TGTGCCAGCAGTGGGGACAGGGGTTTTCTTAGCAATCAGCCCCAGCATTTT
17,-,TRBJ1-3,TRBV11-3,-,CASSLVSGYSSGNTIYF,TGTGCCAGCAGCTTAGTCTCAGGTTACAGCTCTGGAAACACCATATATTTT
15,-,TRBJ1-5,TRBV6-6,TRBD1,CASTIGGTGNQPQHF,TGTGCCAGCACCATAGGAGGGACAGGCAATCAGCCCCAGCATTTT
16,-,TRBJ2-2,TRBV18,TRBD2,CASSSGLAGDTGELFF,TGTGCCAGCTCATCAGGACTAGCGGGAGACACCGGGGAGCTGTTTTTT
15,-,TRBJ1-2,TRBV5-1,TRBD1,CASSPGQGTFYGYTF,TGCGCCAGCAGCCCGGGACAGGGGACCTTCTATGGCTACACCTTC
13,-,TRBJ2-1,TRBV2,-,CASSVFLYNEQFF,TGTGCCAGCAGTGTTTTCCTCTACAATGAGCAGTTCTTC
14,-,TRBJ2-7,TRBV6-2/TRBV6-3,-,CASSYGTEGLEQYF,TGTGCCAGCAGTTACGGGACTGAGGGCCTCGAGCAGTACTTC
12,-,TRBJ2-5,TRBV11-2,-,CASSFVEETQYF,TGTGCCAGCAGCTTCGTTGAAGAGACCCAGTACTTC
15,-,TRBJ1-6,TRBV7-2,-,CASSTRGSSNSPLHF,TGTGCCAGCAGCACAAGGGGGTCCTCTAATTCACCCCTCCACTTT
15,-,TRBJ1-2,TRBV7-6,-,CASSFPWGRNYGYTF,TGTGCCAGCAGCTTCCCTTGGGGGCGGAACTATGGCTACACCTTC
15,-,TRBJ2-5,TRBV6-5,-,CASNGGASWQETQYF,TGTGCCAGCAATGGGGGCGCATCGTGGCAAGAGACCCAGTACTTC
14,-,TRBJ1-4,TRBV7-9,-,CASSFVEGAEKLFF,TGTGCCAGCAGCTTCGTTGAAGGGGCTGAAAAACTGTTTTTT
16,-,TRBJ1-6,TRBV3-1/TRBV3-2,-,CASSGGGTSYNSPLHF,TGTGCCAGCAGCGGTGGGGGGACTTCCTATAATTCACCCCTCCACTTT
14,-,TRBJ1-5,TRBV27,-,CASSPTSLNQPQHF,TGTGCCAGCAGTCCTACCTCACTAAATCAGCCCCAGCATTTT
14,-,TRBJ1-3,TRBV19,-,CASSKKSSGNTIYF,TGTGCCAGTAGTAAGAAGAGCTCTGGAAACACCATATATTTT
13,-,TRBJ2-3,TRBV19,TRBD1,CASRDRGTDTQYF,TGTGCCAGTAGGGACAGGGGGACAGATACGCAGTATTTT
16,-,TRBJ1-2,TRBV7-2,-,CASSSEGGAPNYGYTF,TGTGCCAGCAGCTCCGAAGGGGGGGCGCCGAACTATGGCTACACCTTC
15,-,TRBJ2-7,TRBV3-1/TRBV3-2,TRBD2,CASSQDASGGGEQYF,TGTGCCAGCAGCCAAGACGCTAGCGGGGGGGGCGAGCAGTACTTC
18,-,TRBJ2-1,TRBV18,TRBD2,CASSPTAPSGSSYNEQFF,TGTGCCAGCTCACCCACCGCTCCTAGCGGGAGCTCCTACAATGAGCAGTTCTTC
13,-,TRBJ1-2,TRBV24-1,TRBD1,CATRDRNIYGYTF,TGTGCCACCAGGGACAGGAACATATATGGCTACACCTTC